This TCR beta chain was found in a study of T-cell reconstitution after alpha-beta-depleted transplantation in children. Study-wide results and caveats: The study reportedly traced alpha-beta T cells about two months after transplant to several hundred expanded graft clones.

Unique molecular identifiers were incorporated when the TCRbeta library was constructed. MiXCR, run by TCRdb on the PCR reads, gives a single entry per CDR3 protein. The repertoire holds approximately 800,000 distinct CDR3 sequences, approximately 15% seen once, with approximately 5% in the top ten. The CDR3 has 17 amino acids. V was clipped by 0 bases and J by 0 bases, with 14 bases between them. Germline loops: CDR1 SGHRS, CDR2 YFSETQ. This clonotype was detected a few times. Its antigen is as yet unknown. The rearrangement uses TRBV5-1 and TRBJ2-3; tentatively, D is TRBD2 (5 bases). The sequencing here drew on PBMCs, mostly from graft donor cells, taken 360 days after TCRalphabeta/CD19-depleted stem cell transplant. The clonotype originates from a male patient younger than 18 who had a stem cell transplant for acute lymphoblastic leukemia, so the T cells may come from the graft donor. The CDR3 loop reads CASSLADVAISTDTQYF. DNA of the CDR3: TGCGCCAGCAGCTTGGCAGACGTAGCGATAAGCACAGATACGCAGTATTTT.